The subject of this entry is one TCR beta chain. The data belong to a study of T cells after somatic rescue of genetic block. Sequenced by immunoSEQ multiplex PCR; TCRdb stores in-frame clones only, minus some. The top ten clones hold around 3% of a sample with about 67,000 clones, 92% of them seen once. After removal of 4 bases from V and 3 bases from J, the junction contained 3 bases not matched to a gene. CDR1 and CDR2 (germline): SGHKS, YYEKEE (reference sequence). The CDR3 totals 13 residues. This chain joins TRBV5-5 and TRBJ1-1; 7 bases match TRBD1. Material: peripheral blood mononuclear cells (PBMCs). This clonotype was obtained from a man aged 35 to 55. DNA for the CDR3: TGTGCCAGCAGCAACACAGGGGACACTGAAGCTTTCTTT. It translates to CASSNTGDTEAFF.